The sequence of this T cell receptor beta chain was determined in a study of T cell responses to AZD1222 COVID-19 vaccine. Turning to the study itself: Second doses at about 4 or about 12 weeks were pooled.

Study results and limitations: It should be noted that donors were predominantly white British and more often female, and clonal diversity was possibly underestimated. Spike-specific TCRs gained breadth and depth after people received two AZD1222 doses.

Details on this clone: No antigen is known for it.

The table came from immunoSEQ multiplex PCR; TCRdb's copy has only in-frame clones and leaves some out. Among tens of thousands of clones listed, roughly 86% were seen once. In germline, CDR1 is LNHDA, CDR2 SQIVND (reference sequence). The CDR3 contains 16 residues. V lost 1 base, J lost 2 bases, and 5 bases stayed unmatched. The chain is built from TRBV19 and TRBJ2-5, with 9 bases that match TRBD1. The starting material was peripheral blood, obtained on day 0 of AZD1222 vaccination. The TCR originated in an adult in good health. The CDR3 region is CASSIGVTGGQETQYF. CDR3 sequence (DNA): TGTGCCAGTAGTATAGGAGTGACAGGGGGGCAAGAGACCCAGTACTTC.